Listed here are 9 T cell receptor beta chains from one sample, sequenced in a study of T cells expressing NK-cell markers. From its re-call of the 5' RACE reads, TCRdb lists each CDR3 protein once, without DNA. The record lists about 260,000 distinct CDR3 sequences, of which the ten most abundant hold around 4.3%. Material for sequencing was blood T cells: a sorted CD56 or NKG2C T cell subset, CD4+ or CD8+ T cells, or bulk PBMC T cells (not recorded which). The receptors shown here come from a woman aged 18 to 75 in good health.

This CDR3 reads CASSLDLILAGGDEQFF. The gene calls are TRBV11-2 and TRBJ2-1; no DNA is available, so the TRBD2 call from TCRdb remains unchecked. Germline CDR1 SGHAT, CDR2 FQNNGV. The CDR3 totals 17 residues.

The chain joins TRBV5-1 to TRBJ2-4. Germline CDR1 SGHRS, CDR2 YFSETQ. CDR3 length: 14 amino acids. The CDR3 region is CASRLESAKNIQYF.

J is TRBJ1-5 and V is TRBV15. CDR3 length: 17 amino acids. Germline V gene sequence: CDR1 LNHNV, CDR2 YYDKDF (reference sequence). CDR3 loop: CATSRVGSLRTLQPQHF.

The chain joins TRBV6-5 to TRBJ2-1; TCRdb's assignment of TRBD2 cannot be checked, as there is no DNA. The CDR3 totals 17 residues. CDR1 and CDR2 (germline): MNHEY, SVGAGI. CDR3 in amino acids: CASSYRYGSGRGNEQFF.

The rearrangement links TRBV7-2 to TRBJ1-1. The germline CDR1 and CDR2 sequences are SGHTA and FQGNSA. The CDR3 sequence is 13 residues long. CDR3 amino acids: CASSLAQETEAFF. Using reference TRBV7-2 and TRBJ1-1 for the parts outside the CDR3, the full variable domain is GAGVSQSPSNKVTEKGKDVELRCDPISGHTALYWYRQSLGQGLEFLIYFQGNSAPDKSGLPSDRFSAERTGGSVSTLTIQRTQQEDSAVYLCASSLAQETEAFFGQGTRLTVV.

This chain links TRBV4-3 with TRBJ1-1. In germline, CDR1 is LGHNA, CDR2 YSLEER. The CDR3 consists of 15 residues. The CDR3 loop is CASSQVHGMNTEAFF.

The rearrangement uses TRBV15 and TRBJ2-2; the D call from TCRdb, TRBD1, cannot be confirmed without DNA. Germline assignment: CDR1 LNHNV and CDR2 YYDKDF (reference sequence). CDR3 length: 16 amino acids. CDR3 sequence: CATSHNGQPLTGELFF.

V usage is TRBV7-2 and J usage is TRBJ1-2; lacking DNA, the TRBD1 call made by TCRdb goes unchecked. The CDR3 runs 14 residues. The germline V gene encodes CDR1 SGHTA and CDR2 FQGNSA. CDR3 residues: CASSLASGIYGYTF.

The V gene is TRBV7-7, the J gene TRBJ2-5; TCRdb gives TRBD2 as the D gene, but with no DNA this cannot be confirmed. Germline CDR1 SSHAT, CDR2 FNYEAQ (reference sequence). The CDR3 sequence is 15 residues long. The CDR3 is CASSFHGTSEETQYF.